This T cell receptor beta chain comes out of a study of T cell repertoires in cytomegalovirus infection. Whole-study findings and limits: The study identified carriers of CMV plus the relevant HLA from cumulative public TCR beta family frequency.

The germline V gene has CDR1 MNHEY and CDR2 SMNVEV (reference sequence). The CDR3 runs 14 residues. V was shortened by 3 bases and J by 5 bases, with 10 bases between the two germline ends. TCRdb called the reads again in MiXCR, with one record for every CDR3 protein. Of about 740,000 distinct CDR3 sequences in the sample, 35% to 45% were seen once. This clonotype came up a few times. What it binds is unknown. The sequence came from a human donor in good health (CMV status not recorded). Some clones in this sample may be carry-over from other donors' samples. The V call is TRBV27, the J call TRBJ1-4; D unresolved. Sequencing was performed on PBMCs. CDR3 bases: TGTGCCAGCAGTTTGGCCAGTCCGAATGAAAAACTGTTTTTT. Protein sequence: CASSLASPNEKLFF.